A selection of T cell receptor beta chains follows, all from one sample in a study of high-grade serous ovarian cancer treatment subgroups. TCRdb keeps only in-frame clones here, not all; method: immunoSEQ multiplex PCR. The table records about 39,000 clones, around three quarters of them present only once. Sequencing used tumor tissue. The receptors here all came from a human donor with high-grade serous ovarian cancer. CDR3s include the opening cysteine and the closing phenylalanine or tryptophan. The D gene is left open where the match is weak. Clone sizes are given selectively: once, few, many, or a class where the clone is expanded.

clone_size,j_call,d_call,v_call,cdr3_nt,cdr3_aa
few,TRBJ2-2,.,TRBV5-1,TGCGCCAGCAGCTTTGCCAGTCAAAACACCGGGGAGCTGTTTTTT,CASSFASQNTGELFF
.,TRBJ2-1,TRBD2,TRBV28,TGTGCCAGCAGTTCTAGCGGGAGGGCCTACAATGAGCAGTTCTTC,CASSSSGRAYNEQFF
.,TRBJ2-7,.,TRBV6-5,TGTGCCAGCGCCGGGGGAGGCCGGGGGGAGCAGTACTTC,CASAGGGRGEQYF
.,TRBJ2-2,.,TRBV29-1,TGCAGCGTTGAAAGGTTGGACGCCGGAACCGGGGAGCTGTTTTTT,CSVERLDAGTGELFF
once,TRBJ2-7,TRBD2,TRBV6-6,TGTGCCAGCAGACTAGCGGGAGGAAAGGGAGAGCAGTACTTC,CASRLAGGKGEQYF
.,TRBJ1-2,TRBD1,TRBV7-9,TGTGCCAGCAGCTTACCCCGACAGGGGGCAAGGGCTAACTATGGCTACACCTTC,CASSLPRQGARANYGYTF
once,TRBJ2-5,.,TRBV5-1,TGCGCCAGCAGCTTGGGGGGAATCCAGTACTTC,CASSLGGIQYF
.,TRBJ2-7,TRBD1,TRBV27,TGTGCCAGCAGTTTGGTGACAGGGGACGAGCAGTACTTC,CASSLVTGDEQYF
few,TRBJ2-2,TRBD2,TRBV19,TGTGCCAGTAGTATCCTGACTAGCGGGAACACCGGGGAGCTGTTTTTT,CASSILTSGNTGELFF
few,TRBJ2-6,.,TRBV5-1,TGCGCCAGCTCCCCTTCTGGGGCCAACGTCCTGACTTTC,CASSPSGANVLTF
.,TRBJ2-7,TRBD2,TRBV7-2,TGTGCCAGCAGCTTAACCAGGGTAGCGGGAGTTTACGAGCAGTACTTC,CASSLTRVAGVYEQYF
.,TRBJ2-6,TRBD1,TRBV5-1,TGCGCCAGCAGCTTCAGGACAGGGGCCTCTGGGGCCAACGTCCTGACTTTC,CASSFRTGASGANVLTF
.,TRBJ2-7,.,TRBV7-2,TGTGCCAGCACCCCGGGGCTAGCGCAGACAAGCTCCTACGAGCAGTACTTC,CASTPGLAQTSSYEQYF
.,TRBJ2-5,.,TRBV15,TGTGCCACCAGCAGAGTGGGAAACCTCCAAGAGACCCAGTACTTC,CATSRVGNLQETQYF
.,TRBJ2-2,TRBD1,TRBV7-3,TGTGCCAGCAGCTCAAAACCCTTATTGGGCAGGGGGCAGGCCGGGGAGCTGTTTTTT,CASSSKPLLGRGQAGELFF
.,TRBJ1-2,.,TRBV6-5,TGTGCCAGCAGTCGAAGGGGAGGTGGTGGCTACACCTTC,CASSRRGGGGYTF
.,TRBJ1-5,.,TRBV25-1,TGTGCCAGCAGTAAGGGGTCGGGGGCGGATCAGCCCCAGCATTTT,CASSKGSGADQPQHF
.,TRBJ2-4,TRBD1,TRBV11-2,TGTGCCAGCAGCTCCGGACAGGGGGGGAACATTCAGTACTTC,CASSSGQGGNIQYF
few,TRBJ2-5,TRBD1,TRBV29-1,TGCAGCGTTGGCGACAGGGGGAGCGGTGAGACCCAGTACTTC,CSVGDRGSGETQYF
few,TRBJ1-1,TRBD1,TRBV5-1,TGCGCCAGCAGTCTCCAGGGGGCTGGCACTGAAGCTTTCTTT,CASSLQGAGTEAFF
medium-sized,TRBJ2-2,.,TRBV4-3,TGCGCCAGCAGCCAAGAAAGGGGACTCCTCACCGGGGAGCTGTTTTTT,CASSQERGLLTGELFF
.,TRBJ1-6,.,TRBV18,TGTGCCAGCTCACAGGGGTATAATTCACCCCTCCACTTT,CASSQGYNSPLHF
.,TRBJ2-2,TRBD2,TRBV4-3,TGCGCCAGCAGCCTACTAGCGGGAGGGGCCGGGGAGCTGTTTTTT,CASSLLAGGAGELFF
once,TRBJ1-1,.,TRBV7-6,TGTGCCAGCAGCTTAGCGGGGGGTAACACTGAAGCTTTCTTT,CASSLAGGNTEAFF
.,TRBJ2-1,.,TRBV9,TGTGCCAGCAGCGCCAACCCGGGAGACAGGGTGGGGGGGAGCCACGAAGATGAGCAGTTCTTC,CASSANPGDRVGGSHEDEQFF
.,TRBJ1-3,.,TRBV28,TGTGCCAGCAGTTTCGGGCAGGGGCGGAGGGGGTCTGGAAACACCATATATTTT,CASSFGQGRRGSGNTIYF
.,TRBJ1-3,TRBD1,TRBV7-8,TGTGCCAGCAGCACACAGGGGGGTGCTGGAAACACCATATATTTT,CASSTQGGAGNTIYF
.,TRBJ2-7,TRBD1,TRBV13,TGTGCCAGCGGGACGGGACAGGGGTCCTACGAGCAGTACTTC,CASGTGQGSYEQYF
few,TRBJ1-1,.,TRBV5-6,TGTGCCAGCAGCTTGGGGCGGGGGAACACTGAAGCTTTCTTT,CASSLGRGNTEAFF
once,TRBJ1-2,TRBD1,TRBV5-6,TGTGCCAGCACCTCCAGGGGGGCAGATGGCTACACCTTC,CASTSRGADGYTF